These 20 T cell receptor beta chains share one sample of origin, sequenced in a study of T cell changes during pregnancy in multiple sclerosis. TCRdb keeps only in-frame clones here, not all; method: immunoSEQ multiplex PCR. Here the sample spans some 57,000 clones, around 90% being singletons. The specimen comprised peripheral blood, sampled in the first trimester of pregnancy. All receptors come from a female donor in good health, enrolled as a control in a pregnancy study.

This rearrangement joins TRBV10-3 to TRBJ1-5; 9 nucleotides align to TRBD1. Losses at the gene ends were 9 bases for V and 5 bases for J; bases not matched to a gene: 2. The CDR3 runs 12 residues. Per germline, CDR1 ENHRY and CDR2 SYGVKD. CDR3: CAIGDRDQPQHF. For the CDR3, the DNA is TGTGCCATAGGGGACAGGGATCAGCCCCAGCATTTT.

In this sample, this clone turned up once. The chain links TRBV19 to TRBJ1-1; TRBD1 might be the D (6 bases). CDR3 size: 17 residues. V lost 5 bases to trimming and J lost 0 bases, with 19 bases between them. Germline lookup yields CDR1 LNHDA and CDR2 SQIVND (reference sequence). The CDR3 DNA follows: TGTGCCAGTAGTGGGGGGGCAGGGGCCCCAATGAACACTGAAGCTTTCTTT. This gives the protein CASSGGAGAPMNTEAFF.

This clone was detected only once. The J gene is TRBJ1-3, the V gene TRBV21-1; TRBD1 is the table's D call and was not checked against the DNA. TRBV21-1 is reported as a pseudogene. The CDR3 contains 16 residues. The CDR3 here is CASSKVLPGSGNTIYF. The CDR3 DNA is TGTGCCAGCAGCAAAGTGTTACCAGGCAGTGGAAACACCATATATTTT.

J is TRBJ2-5 and V is TRBV15, with D tentatively TRBD2 (7 bases). Trimming took 0 bases from V and 4 from J, leaving 12 bases between them. The germline V gene encodes CDR1 LNHNV and CDR2 YYDKDF (reference sequence). CDR3 size: 15 residues. The CDR3 here is CATSRDGGGGETQYF. The CDR3 DNA is TGTGCCACCAGCAGAGATGGGGGCGGGGGAGAGACCCAGTACTTC.

The rearrangement links TRBV7-3 to TRBJ2-3, with TRBD2 identical over 9 bases. The V gene end was trimmed by 5 bases and the J gene end by 5 bases; junction bases not matched to a gene: 14. CDR3 length: 17 residues. Germline CDR1 is SGHTA and CDR2 is FQGTGA. CDR3 in amino acids: CASSPHLGLAGLDTQYF. The CDR3 DNA is TGTGCCAGCAGCCCTCACCTAGGGCTAGCGGGGTTAGATACGCAGTATTTT.

The genes are TRBV7-2 and TRBJ2-3; no clear D gene. V lost 2 bases and J lost 6, with 6 bases in between. The CDR3 length is 12 residues. Per the germline V gene, CDR1 is SGHTA and CDR2 is FQGNSA. The CDR3 loop is CASSLSRDTQYF. In DNA form, the CDR3 reads TGTGCCAGCAGCTTATCACGGGATACGCAGTATTTT. Complete variable domain (other parts from reference TRBV7-2 and TRBJ2-3): GAGVSQSPSNKVTEKGKDVELRCDPISGHTALYWYRQSLGQGLEFLIYFQGNSAPDKSGLPSDRFSAERTGGSVSTLTIQRTQQEDSAVYLCASSLSRDTQYFGPGTRLTVL.

This chain uses TRBV5-1 with TRBJ1-4; the match to TRBD1 covers 7 bases. V lost 0 bases to trimming and J lost 0 bases; unmatched junction nucleotides: 2. Germline CDR1 SGHRS, CDR2 YFSETQ. This CDR3 contains 16 residues. The CDR3 DNA reads TGCGCCAGCAGCTTGGCAGGGGGAGCAACTAATGAAAAACTGTTTTTT. It encodes CASSLAGGATNEKLFF.

The chain is built from TRBV11-3 and TRBJ1-4; 7 bases are a match to TRBD1. The germline V gene encodes CDR1 SGHNT and CDR2 YENEEA. CDR3 length equals 14 residues. Unmatched junction bases numbered 1, after V lost 4 bases and J lost 2 bases. The CDR3 region is CASSSTGTNEKLFF. The CDR3 bases are TGTGCCAGCAGCTCGACAGGGACTAATGAAAAACTGTTTTTT.

This chain connects TRBV2 to TRBJ2-3; weak D call: TRBD1 (5 bases). The CDR3 totals 13 residues. V lost 9 bases, J lost 1 base, and 11 bases lay in between. Germline V gene sequence: CDR1 SNHLY, CDR2 FYNNEI. CDR3 sequence: CARRQRGTDTQYF. The CDR3 DNA is TGTGCCAGACGACAGAGAGGCACAGATACGCAGTATTTT.

The chain recombines TRBV5-1 with TRBJ2-7; TRBD1 matches 7 bases. The V segment lost 9 bases and the J segment 5 bases; nucleotides outside the gene matches: 14. The CDR3 loop spans 14 amino acids. Germline V lookup: CDR1 SGHRS, CDR2 YFSETQ. The CDR3 reads CATQTLAGGDEQYF. The CDR3 coding sequence is TGCGCCACCCAGACGCTGGCAGGGGGAGACGAGCAGTACTTC.

This chain joins TRBV7-2 and TRBJ2-5; no clear D gene. The CDR3 sequence is 14 residues long. V shed 4 bases and J shed 1 base, with 10 bases lying between them. From germline, CDR1 is SGHTA and CDR2 FQGNSA. Here the CDR3 reads CASSSIVGQETQYF. The CDR3 nucleotides are TGTGCCAGCAGCTCGATAGTCGGCCAAGAGACCCAGTACTTC.

The chain recombines TRBV7-6 with TRBJ1-1; no reliable D call. Trimming removed 5 bases at V and 6 bases at J, with 16 bases between. CDR1 and CDR2 from the germline V gene are SGHVS and FNYEAQ. The CDR3 sequence is 14 residues long. CDR3: CASSLETVGAEAFF. CDR3 nucleotides: TGTGCCAGCAGCCTCGAGACTGTGGGAGCTGAAGCTTTCTTT. Complete variable domain (other parts from reference TRBV7-6 and TRBJ1-1): GAGVSQSPRYKVTKRGQDVALRCDPISGHVSLYWYRQALGQGPEFLTYFNYEAQQDKSGLPNDRFSAERPEGSISTLTIQRTEQRDSAMYRCASSLETVGAEAFFGQGTRLTVV.

The V call is TRBV6-5, the J call TRBJ1-4; 10 bases match TRBD1. After removal of 6 bases from V and 5 bases from J, the junction contained 6 bases not matched to a gene. Germline CDR1 is MNHEY and CDR2 is SVGAGI. This CDR3 comprises 15 residues. CDR3 in DNA: TGTGCCAGCAGAAAAAGGGGACAGGGGAATGAAAAACTGTTTTTT. Translated, it gives CASRKRGQGNEKLFF.

This chain connects TRBV7-2 to TRBJ2-1, with 7 bases lining up with TRBD2. V shed 2 bases, J shed 10 bases, and the junction held 8 bases outside the gene matches. This CDR3 spans 14 amino acids. CDR1 is SGHTA and CDR2 is FQGNSA in the germline V gene. This CDR3 is CASSLSTSAGEQFF. In nucleotides, the CDR3 is TGTGCCAGCAGCTTATCAACTAGCGCAGGGGAGCAGTTCTTC. Full variable domain (remainder filled in from reference TRBV7-2 and TRBJ2-1): GAGVSQSPSNKVTEKGKDVELRCDPISGHTALYWYRQSLGQGLEFLIYFQGNSAPDKSGLPSDRFSAERTGGSVSTLTIQRTQQEDSAVYLCASSLSTSAGEQFFGPGTRLTVL.

The rearrangement links TRBV15 to TRBJ1-2; D remains unclear. The CDR3 loop spans 16 amino acids. Deletions cut 1 base from V and 8 bases from J, with 20 bases between. The germline gives CDR1 LNHNV, CDR2 YYDKDF (reference sequence). This CDR3 reads CATSRAEGGGSDGYTF. The CDR3 nucleotides are TGTGCCACCAGCAGAGCGGAGGGCGGTGGGTCAGACGGCTACACCTTC. Drawing the rest from reference TRBV15 and TRBJ1-2, the complete variable domain is DAMVIQNPRYQVTQFGKPVTLSCSQTLNHNVMYWYQQKSSQAPKLLFHYYDKDFNNEADTPDNFQSRRPNTSFCFLDIRSPGLGDTAMYLCATSRAEGGGSDGYTFGSGTRLTVV.

The rearrangement links TRBV19 to TRBJ1-1, with D tentatively TRBD1 (5 bases). CDR3 length equals 13 residues. Germline V gene sequence: CDR1 LNHDA, CDR2 SQIVND (reference sequence). The V end lost 4 bases, the J end lost 1 base, and 7 bases lay between the germline ends. Written as DNA, the CDR3 is TGTGCCAGTAGTACGACAGCGAACACTGAAGCTTTCTTT. Protein product: CASSTTANTEAFF.

The J gene is TRBJ1-1, the V gene TRBV4-3, with D perhaps matching TRBD1 (5 bases). Germline V CDR1 and CDR2: LGHNA, YSLEER. CDR3 size: 16 residues. V lost 0 bases and J 0 bases, leaving 11 bases between the germline ends. Written as DNA, the CDR3 is TGCGCCAGCAGCCAAGATCAGGCAGGGCTGAACACTGAAGCTTTCTTT. Translated, it gives CASSQDQAGLNTEAFF.

This clone was counted once. The chain recombines TRBV4-3 with TRBJ1-1; D is ambiguous. V gave up 0 bases and J gave up 1 base, with 12 bases separating them. The CDR3 totals 16 residues. In germline, CDR1 is LGHNA, CDR2 YSLEER. CDR3: CASSQDQRGGNTEAFF. DNA for the CDR3: TGCGCCAGCAGCCAAGATCAACGGGGAGGGAACACTGAAGCTTTCTTT.

V and J are TRBV11-1 and TRBJ2-3; a possible D gene is TRBD2 (7 bases). V was shortened by 4 bases and J by 2 bases, with 19 bases between the two germline ends. The CDR3 extends over 17 amino acids. CDR1 and CDR2 (germline): SGHAT, FQDESV (reference sequence). DNA for the CDR3: TGTGCCAGCAGCTCCCCTGTAAGGGGGGGCGTCACAGATACGCAGTATTTT. It specifies CASSSPVRGGVTDTQYF.

The DNA for the CDR3 is TGCGCCAGCAACCAAAGGGGATTGAACACTGAAGCTTTCTTT. Translated, it gives CASNQRGLNTEAFF. The chain couples TRBV10-2 to TRBJ1-1; D possibly corresponds to TRBD1 (5 bases). The length of the CDR3 is 14 residues. Trimming removed 7 bases at V and 0 bases at J, with 12 bases between. The V gene's germline CDR1 is WSHSY and CDR2 SAAADI.